This record covers a single T cell receptor beta chain. Its specificity is not known. This sample is part of a study of CD8+ T cells in alopecia areata. Turning to the study itself: Treated patients swallowed 5 to 10 mg of oral tofacitinib twice daily. Tofacitinib dosing lasted 6 to 18 months, which was then followed by 6 months off drug. General observations from the study: Scalp samples also yield sequences from resident alphabeta T cells of normal skin.

Germline CDR1 reads SGDLS; CDR2 reads YYNGEE. V was trimmed by 4 bases and J by 0 bases, leaving 22 bases between them. The length of the CDR3 is 18 residues. Extracted RNA was reverse transcribed, and the resulting cDNA served as sequencing template. The data were produced by immunoSEQ multiplex PCR, yet TCRdb's version contains in-frame clones alone and is incomplete. The sample has 110,000 to 150,000 clones; roughly 50% are singletons. This receptor was obtained from a human donor with alopecia areata. The input for sequencing was CD4+ T cells sorted from blood, taken at week 0. The chain carries TRBV9 and TRBJ1-2, with a tentative D call TRBD1 (6 bases). The CDR3 sequence: CASSPSSGGLPPNYGYTF. The CDR3 DNA reads as TGTGCCAGCAGCCCATCCAGCGGGGGGCTCCCTCCTAACTATGGCTACACCTTC.